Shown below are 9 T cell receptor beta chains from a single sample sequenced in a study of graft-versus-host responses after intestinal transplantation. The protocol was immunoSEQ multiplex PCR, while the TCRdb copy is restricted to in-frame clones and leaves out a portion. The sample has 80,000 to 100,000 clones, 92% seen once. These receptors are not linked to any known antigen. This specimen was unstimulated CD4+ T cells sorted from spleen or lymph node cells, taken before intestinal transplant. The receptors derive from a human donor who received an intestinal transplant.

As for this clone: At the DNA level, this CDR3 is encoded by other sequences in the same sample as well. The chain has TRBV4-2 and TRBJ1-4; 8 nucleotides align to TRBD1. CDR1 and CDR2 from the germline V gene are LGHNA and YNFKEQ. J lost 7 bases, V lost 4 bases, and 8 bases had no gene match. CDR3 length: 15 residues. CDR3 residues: CASSRKDRGGEKLFF. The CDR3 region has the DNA TGTGCCAGCAGCCGAAAAGACAGGGGCGGTGAAAAACTGTTTTTT.

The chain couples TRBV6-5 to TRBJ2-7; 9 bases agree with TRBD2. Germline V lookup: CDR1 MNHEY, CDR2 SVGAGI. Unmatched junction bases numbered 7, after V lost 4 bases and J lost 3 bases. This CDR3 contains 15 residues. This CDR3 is CASSSPGLALYEQYF. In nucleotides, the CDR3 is TGTGCCAGCAGTTCGCCGGGACTAGCTCTCTACGAGCAGTACTTC.

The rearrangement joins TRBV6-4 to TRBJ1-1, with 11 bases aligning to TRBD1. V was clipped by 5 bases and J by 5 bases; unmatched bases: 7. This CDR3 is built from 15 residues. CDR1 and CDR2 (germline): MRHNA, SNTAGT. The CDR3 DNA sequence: TGTGCCAGCAGTAAGAGGGGACAGGGGGATACTGAAGCTTTCTTT. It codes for CASSKRGQGDTEAFF.

This CDR3 reads CAITQTGAKEQYF. CDR3 in DNA: TGTGCCATCACCCAGACAGGGGCGAAGGAGCAGTACTTC. This chain uses TRBV10-3 with TRBJ2-7; 8 bases fit TRBD1. V shed 7 bases, J shed 7 bases, and the junction held 9 bases outside the gene matches. CDR3 size: 13 residues. In germline, CDR1 is ENHRY, CDR2 SYGVKD.

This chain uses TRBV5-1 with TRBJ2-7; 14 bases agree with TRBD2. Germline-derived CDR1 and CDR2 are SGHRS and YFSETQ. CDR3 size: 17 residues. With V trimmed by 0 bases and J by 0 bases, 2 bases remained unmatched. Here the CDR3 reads CASSLATSGRGSYEQYF. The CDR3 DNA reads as TGCGCCAGCAGCTTGGCGACTAGCGGGAGGGGCTCCTACGAGCAGTACTTC.

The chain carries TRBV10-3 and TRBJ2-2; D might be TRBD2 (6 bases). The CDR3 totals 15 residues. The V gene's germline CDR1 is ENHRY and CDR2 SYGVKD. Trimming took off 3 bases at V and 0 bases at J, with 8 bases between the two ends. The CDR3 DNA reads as TGTGCCATCAGTGAACTAGCCCCGAACACCGGGGAGCTGTTTTTT. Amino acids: CAISELAPNTGELFF.

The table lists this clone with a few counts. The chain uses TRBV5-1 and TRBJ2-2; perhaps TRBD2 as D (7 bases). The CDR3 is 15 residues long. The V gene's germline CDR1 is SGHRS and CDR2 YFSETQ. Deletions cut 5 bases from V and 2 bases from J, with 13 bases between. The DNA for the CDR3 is TGCGCCAGCAGTTGGGGGGGCCCCAACACCGGGGAGCTGTTTTTT. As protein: CASSWGGPNTGELFF. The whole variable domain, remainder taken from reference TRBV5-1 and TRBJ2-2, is KAGVTQTPRYLIKTRGQQVTLSCSPISGHRSVSWYQQTPGQGLQFLFEYFSETQRNKGNFPGRFSGRQFSNSRSEMNVSTLELGDSALYLCASSWGGPNTGELFFGEGSRLTVL.

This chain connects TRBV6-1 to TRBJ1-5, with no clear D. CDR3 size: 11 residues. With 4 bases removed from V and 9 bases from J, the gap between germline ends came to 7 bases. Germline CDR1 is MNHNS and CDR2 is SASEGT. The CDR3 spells CASSAYVPQHF. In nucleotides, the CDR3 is TGTGCCAGCAGTGCGTATGTGCCCCAGCATTTT.

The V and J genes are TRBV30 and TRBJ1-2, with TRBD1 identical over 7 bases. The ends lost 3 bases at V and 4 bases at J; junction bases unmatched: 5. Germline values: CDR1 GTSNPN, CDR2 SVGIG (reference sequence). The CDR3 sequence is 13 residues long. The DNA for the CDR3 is TGTGCCTGGAGGGGACAGAAATTCTATGGCTACACCTTC. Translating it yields CAWRGQKFYGYTF.